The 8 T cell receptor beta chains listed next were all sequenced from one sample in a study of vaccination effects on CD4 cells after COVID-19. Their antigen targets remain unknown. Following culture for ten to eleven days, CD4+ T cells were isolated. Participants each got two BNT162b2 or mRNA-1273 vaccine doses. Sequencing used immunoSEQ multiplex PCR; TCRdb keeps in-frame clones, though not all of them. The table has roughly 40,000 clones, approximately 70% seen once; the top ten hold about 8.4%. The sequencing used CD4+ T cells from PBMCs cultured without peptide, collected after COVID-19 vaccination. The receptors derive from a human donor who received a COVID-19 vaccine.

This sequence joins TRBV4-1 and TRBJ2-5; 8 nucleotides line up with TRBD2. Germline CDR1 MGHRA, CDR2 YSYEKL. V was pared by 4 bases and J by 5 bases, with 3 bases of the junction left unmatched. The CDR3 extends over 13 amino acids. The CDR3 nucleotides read TGCGCCAGCAGCCCCAGCGGGAGTGAGACCCAGTACTTC. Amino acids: CASSPSGSETQYF.

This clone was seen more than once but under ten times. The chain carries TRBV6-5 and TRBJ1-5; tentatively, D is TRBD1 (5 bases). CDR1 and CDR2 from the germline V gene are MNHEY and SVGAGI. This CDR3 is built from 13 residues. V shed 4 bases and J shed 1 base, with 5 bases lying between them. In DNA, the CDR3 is TGTGCCAGCAGTTGGGACAGCAATCAGCCCCAGCATTTT. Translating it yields CASSWDSNQPQHF.

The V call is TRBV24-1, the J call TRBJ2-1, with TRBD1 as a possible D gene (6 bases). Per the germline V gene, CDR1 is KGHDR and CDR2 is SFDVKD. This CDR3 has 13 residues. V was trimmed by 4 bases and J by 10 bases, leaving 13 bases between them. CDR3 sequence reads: CATSDPSGTEQFF. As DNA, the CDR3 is TGTGCCACCAGTGACCCGTCCGGGACAGAGCAGTTCTTC.

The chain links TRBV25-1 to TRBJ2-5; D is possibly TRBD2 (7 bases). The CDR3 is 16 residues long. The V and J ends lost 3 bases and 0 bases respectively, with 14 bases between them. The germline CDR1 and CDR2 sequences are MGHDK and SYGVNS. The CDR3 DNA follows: TGTGCCAGCAGTGAGGGCAGGGGAGGGTACCAAGAGACCCAGTACTTC. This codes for CASSEGRGGYQETQYF.

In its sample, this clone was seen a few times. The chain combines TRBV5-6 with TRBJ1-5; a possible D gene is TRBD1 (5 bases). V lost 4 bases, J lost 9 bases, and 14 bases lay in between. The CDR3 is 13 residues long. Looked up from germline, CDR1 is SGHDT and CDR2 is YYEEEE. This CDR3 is CASSIGGVSPQHF. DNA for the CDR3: TGTGCCAGCAGCATCGGGGGAGTATCGCCCCAGCATTTT.

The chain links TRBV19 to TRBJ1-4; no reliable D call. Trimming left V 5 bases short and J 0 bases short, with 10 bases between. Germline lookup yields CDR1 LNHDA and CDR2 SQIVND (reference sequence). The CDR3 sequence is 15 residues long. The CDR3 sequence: CASSDSGATNEKLFF. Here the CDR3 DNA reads TGTGCCAGTAGTGACTCGGGCGCAACTAATGAAAAACTGTTTTTT.

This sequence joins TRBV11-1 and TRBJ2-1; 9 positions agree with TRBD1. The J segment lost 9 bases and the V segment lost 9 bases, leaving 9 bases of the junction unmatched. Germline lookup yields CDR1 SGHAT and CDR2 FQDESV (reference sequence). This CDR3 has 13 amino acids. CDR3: CASTRDRDGEQFF. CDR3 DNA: TGTGCCAGTACCCGGGACAGGGACGGTGAGCAGTTCTTC.

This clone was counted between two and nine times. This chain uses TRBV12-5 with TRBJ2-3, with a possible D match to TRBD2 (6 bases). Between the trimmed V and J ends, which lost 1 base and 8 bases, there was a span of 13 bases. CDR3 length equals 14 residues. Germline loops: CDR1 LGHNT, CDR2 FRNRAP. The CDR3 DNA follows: TGTGCTAGTGGTTTGGGGCGGGAAGAGGCTACGCAGTATTTT. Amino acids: CASGLGREEATQYF.